These 22 T cell receptor beta chains came from one sample sequenced in a study of coeliac disease. The repertoire was sequenced with immunoSEQ multiplex PCR; TCRdb's copy has only in-frame clones and lacks some. The data hold 3,000 to 3,500 clones, with 55% to 65% observed a single time. Sequencing was done on a sample of lymphocytes from the gut lamina propria. The source is a woman in her 50s without celiac disease.

The genes are TRBV14 and TRBJ2-7; D call uncertain. The V and J ends lost 0 bases and 0 bases respectively, with 15 bases between them. There are 17 residues in the CDR3. Germline V gives CDR1 SGHDN, CDR2 FVKESK. Here the CDR3 DNA reads TGTGCCAGCAGCCAAGATTCTCTACGAGAGGCCTCCTACGAGCAGTACTTC. Translated: CASSQDSLREASYEQYF.

The chain joins TRBV9 to TRBJ2-5; the match to TRBD2 covers 12 bases. The trim removed 0 bases at V and 3 bases at J, leaving 3 bases unmatched. This CDR3 is 16 amino acids long. The V gene's germline CDR1 is SGDLS and CDR2 YYNGEE. The CDR3 spells CASSVGSSGGEETQYF. CDR3 nucleotide sequence: TGTGCCAGCAGCGTAGGTTCTAGCGGGGGGGAAGAGACCCAGTACTTC. The variable domain in full, completed from reference TRBV9 and TRBJ2-5, reads DSGVTQTPKHLITATGQRVTLRCSPRSGDLSVYWYQQSLDQGLQFLIQYYNGEERAKGNILERFSAQQFPDLHSELNLSSLELGDSALYFCASSVGSSGGEETQYFGPGTRLLVL.

The chain carries TRBV6-1 and TRBJ1-1, with D possibly TRBD1 on 6 matching bases. V lost 8 bases and J lost 7, with 11 bases in between. CDR3 length equals 11 residues. The V gene's germline CDR1 is MNHNS and CDR2 SASEGT. CDR3 in amino acids: CASALGGEAFF. The CDR3 bases are TGTGCCAGCGCGTTAGGGGGTGAAGCTTTCTTT.

The chain joins TRBV7-3 to TRBJ2-2; 9 positions agree with TRBD2. The CDR3 runs to 15 residues. With 5 bases clipped from V and 5 bases from J, the junction kept 6 bases outside the gene matches. CDR1 is SGHTA, CDR2 FQGTGA, per germline. The CDR3 sequence: CASSPGLARTGELFF. The CDR3 DNA reads as TGTGCCAGCAGCCCCGGACTAGCGAGGACCGGGGAGCTGTTTTTT.

V is TRBV15 and J is TRBJ2-1; 12 bases agree with TRBD2. The V segment lost 3 bases and the J segment 7 bases; nucleotides outside the gene matches: 4. CDR3 length: 15 residues. Per germline, CDR1 LNHNV and CDR2 YYDKDF (reference sequence). In DNA form, the CDR3 reads TGTGCCACCAGCAGCCTAGCGGGGGGGGGAAATGAGCAGTTCTTC. This gives the protein CATSSLAGGGNEQFF.

The chain links TRBV7-3 to TRBJ2-7, with TRBD1 matching over 8 bases. The V and J ends lost 3 bases and 5 bases, in that order; junction bases with no gene match: 3. The CDR3 extends over 13 amino acids. The germline V gene encodes CDR1 SGHTA and CDR2 FQGTGA. This CDR3 reads CASSFGQGDEQYF. The CDR3 coding sequence is TGTGCCAGCAGCTTCGGACAGGGCGACGAGCAGTACTTC.

Only a few counts were recorded for this clone. The rearrangement links TRBV25-1 to TRBJ1-2; tentative D call: TRBD1 (6 bases). CDR1 is MGHDK and CDR2 is SYGVNS in the germline V gene. V lost 10 bases to trimming and J lost 4 bases, with 13 bases between them. The CDR3 has 12 amino acids. CDR3 sequence reads: CATHTGFYGYTF. The DNA for the CDR3 is TGTGCCACACACACAGGGTTCTATGGCTACACCTTC.

By sample share, this clone is medium-sized (0.01 to 0.1%). The gene calls are TRBV2 and TRBJ1-5, with D hard to call. CDR1 SNHLY and CDR2 FYNNEI come from the germline V gene. Trimming shortened V by 7 bases and J by 3 bases, and 16 bases separated the two germline ends. The CDR3 has 15 residues. The CDR3 DNA is TGTGCCAGCACCTCTGGGGATCGGGACAATCAGCCCCAGCATTTT. As protein: CASTSGDRDNQPQHF.

The chain employs TRBV30 and TRBJ1-2; D is perhaps TRBD1 (6 bases). Looked up from germline, CDR1 is GTSNPN and CDR2 is SVGIG (reference sequence). CDR3 length equals 13 residues. The germline V and J ends were trimmed by 2 bases and 6 bases, with 13 bases remaining between them. The CDR3 nucleotides are TGTGCCTGGAGTAGCACAGGGATCCATGGCTACACCTTC. This codes for CAWSSTGIHGYTF. The full variable domain, rest sourced from reference TRBV30 and TRBJ1-2, is SQTIHQWPATLVQPVGSPLSLECTVEGTSNPNLYWYRQAAGRGLQLLFYSVGIGQISSEVPQNLSASRPQDRQFILSSKKLLLSDSGFYLCAWSSTGIHGYTFGSGTRLTVV.

Notes on this clone: At one boundary the junction diverges from the germline segment, which might be a read error. Different DNA sequences within this sample yield the same CDR3. CDR3 nucleotides: TGCGCCAGCAGTTTGGACAGTAACTATGGCTACACCTTC. Translated, it gives CASSLDSNYGYTF. The chain carries TRBV5-1 and TRBJ1-2; D possibly corresponds to TRBD1 (6 bases). The germline CDR1 and CDR2 sequences are SGHRS and YFSETQ. CDR3 length: 13 amino acids.

This clone appeared a few times. The chain recombines TRBV29-1 with TRBJ2-5; tentative D call: TRBD2 (5 bases). The CDR3 spans 12 residues. CDR1 and CDR2 from the germline V gene are SQVTM and ANQGSEA. Trimming cost V 6 bases and J 3 bases, with 11 bases left between them. The CDR3 sequence: CSVEGYKETQYF. CDR3 nucleotide sequence: TGCAGCGTCGAGGGCTATAAAGAGACCCAGTACTTC.

The chain couples TRBV5-1 to TRBJ1-4; D is uncertain. CDR3 size: 14 residues. V dropped 6 bases and J dropped 0 bases, with 9 bases sitting between them. The V gene's germline CDR1 is SGHRS and CDR2 YFSETQ. CDR3 DNA: TGCGCCAGCACCGAAGACTCAACTAATGAAAAACTGTTTTTT. The encoded protein is CASTEDSTNEKLFF.

This rearrangement joins TRBV29-1 to TRBJ2-7; 8 bases map to TRBD1. Germline assignment: CDR1 SQVTM and CDR2 ANQGSEA. V lost 1 base, J lost 4 bases, and 0 bases stayed unmatched. This CDR3 spans 12 amino acids. The CDR3 here is CSVEGQGYEQYF. The CDR3 DNA sequence: TGCAGCGTTGAAGGACAGGGGTACGAGCAGTACTTC.

The chain combines TRBV6-9 with TRBJ1-4; 9 positions match TRBD1. V shed 4 bases and J 7 bases; nucleotides not matched to a gene: 7. The CDR3 consists of 15 residues. Germline CDR1 reads MNHGY; CDR2 reads SVAAGI. CDR3 region: CASSWSQGAGEKLFF. The CDR3, as DNA: TGTGCCAGCAGTTGGTCACAGGGGGCGGGTGAAAAACTGTTTTTT.

This chain's CDR3 is CASSQGGVEDEQYF. The CDR3 DNA sequence: TGCGCCAGCAGCCAAGGAGGGGTTGAGGACGAGCAGTACTTC. V gene TRBV5-1 combines with J gene TRBJ2-7; D possibly corresponds to TRBD2 (6 bases). The germline CDR1 and CDR2 sequences are SGHRS and YFSETQ. CDR3 length: 14 amino acids. Trimming stripped 4 bases from V and 5 bases from J, with 16 bases between.

The V gene is TRBV7-2, the J gene TRBJ2-7; perhaps TRBD1 as D (5 bases). The germline CDR1 and CDR2 sequences are SGHTA and FQGNSA. This CDR3 is 15 amino acids long. With 5 bases removed from V and 1 base from J, the gap between germline ends came to 15 bases. The CDR3 bases are TGTGCCAGCAGCCCCCGCAGGGCCTCTTCCTACGAGCAGTACTTC. Translating it yields CASSPRRASSYEQYF.

The V call is TRBV19, the J call TRBJ1-2, with D possibly matching TRBD1 (5 bases). Germline CDR1 is LNHDA and CDR2 is SQIVND (reference sequence). This CDR3 has 14 amino acids. V lost 5 bases to trimming and J lost 4 bases, with 14 bases between them. CDR3 nucleotides: TGTGCCAGTAGTCCCGTGGGCGGGGGCTATGGCTACACCTTC. It codes for CASSPVGGGYGYTF.

The table lists this clone with a few counts. The CDR3, as DNA: TGTGCCAGCAGTTACTCGATATCGGGGAATTCACCCCTCCACTTT. It specifies CASSYSISGNSPLHF. The J gene is TRBJ1-6, the V gene TRBV6-5; D remains ambiguous. CDR1 MNHEY and CDR2 SVGAGI come from the germline V gene. This CDR3 spans 15 amino acids. The V end was cut by 0 bases, the J end by 7 bases, with 10 bases between.

This clone has just a few counts. J is TRBJ1-2 and V is TRBV7-9, with D maybe TRBD1 (5 bases). Germline lookup yields CDR1 SEHNR and CDR2 FQNEAQ (reference sequence). Trimming took off 8 bases at V and 2 bases at J, with 15 bases between the two ends. CDR3 length equals 14 residues. In DNA form, the CDR3 reads TGTGCCAGCCGGGGGACCGGGCGGAACTATGGCTACACCTTC. Translation: CASRGTGRNYGYTF. Drawing the rest from reference TRBV7-9 and TRBJ1-2, the complete variable domain is DTGVSQNPRHKITKRGQNVTFRCDPISEHNRLYWYRQTLGQGPEFLTYFQNEAQLEKSRLLSDRFSAERPKGSFSTLEIQRTEQGDSAMYLCASRGTGRNYGYTFGSGTRLTVV.

The V gene is TRBV6-4, the J gene TRBJ2-1; a possible D gene is TRBD1 (5 bases). CDR3 length: 13 residues. In germline, CDR1 is MRHNA, CDR2 SNTAGT. Between the trimmed V and J ends, which lost 3 bases and 9 bases, there was a span of 12 bases. In DNA, the CDR3 is TGTGCCAGCAGTGAACAGGTTAATACTGAGCAGTTCTTC. It yields the protein CASSEQVNTEQFF.

The chain uses TRBV7-3 and TRBJ2-3; no clear D. CDR3 length: 12 residues. Germline V gives CDR1 SGHTA, CDR2 FQGTGA. V was trimmed by 5 bases and J by 5 bases, leaving 8 bases between them. The CDR3 protein is CASSPSRDTQYF. The DNA of the CDR3 is TGTGCCAGCAGCCCTTCTAGAGATACGCAGTATTTT.

CDR3 sequence (DNA): TGTGCCAGCTTAGGGGCGGGGGCGGATACGCAGTATTTT. It is translated as CASLGAGADTQYF. The V call is TRBV13, the J call TRBJ2-3, with D maybe TRBD2 (7 bases). The length of the CDR3 is 13 residues. The V gene's germline CDR1 is PRHDT and CDR2 FYEKMQ (reference sequence). V gave up 8 bases and J gave up 6 bases, with 15 bases separating them.